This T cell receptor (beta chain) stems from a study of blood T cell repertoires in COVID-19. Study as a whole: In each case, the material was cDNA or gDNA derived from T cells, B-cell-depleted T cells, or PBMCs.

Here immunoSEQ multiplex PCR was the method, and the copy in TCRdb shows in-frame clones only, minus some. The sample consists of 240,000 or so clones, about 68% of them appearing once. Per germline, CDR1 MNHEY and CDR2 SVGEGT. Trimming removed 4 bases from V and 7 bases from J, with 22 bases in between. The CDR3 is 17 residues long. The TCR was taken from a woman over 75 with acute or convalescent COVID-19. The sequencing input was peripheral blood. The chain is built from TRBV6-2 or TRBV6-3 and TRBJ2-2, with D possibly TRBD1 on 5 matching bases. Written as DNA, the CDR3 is TGTGCCAGCAGTTCCGCCCAGGGAAGGGCGCTTATCGGGGAGCTGTTTTTT. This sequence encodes CASSSAQGRALIGELFF.